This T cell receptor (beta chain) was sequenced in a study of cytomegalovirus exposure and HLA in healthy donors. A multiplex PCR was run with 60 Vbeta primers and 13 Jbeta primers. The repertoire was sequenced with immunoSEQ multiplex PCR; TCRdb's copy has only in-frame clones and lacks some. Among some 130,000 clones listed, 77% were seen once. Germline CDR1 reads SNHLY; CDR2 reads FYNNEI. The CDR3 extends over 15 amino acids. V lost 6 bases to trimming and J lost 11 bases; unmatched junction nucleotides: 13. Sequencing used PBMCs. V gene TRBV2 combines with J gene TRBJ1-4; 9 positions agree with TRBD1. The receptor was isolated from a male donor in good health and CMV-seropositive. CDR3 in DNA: TGTGCCAGCAGCATAACAGGGGGCGCGAATGGGAAACTGTTTTTT. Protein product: CASSITGGANGKLFF.